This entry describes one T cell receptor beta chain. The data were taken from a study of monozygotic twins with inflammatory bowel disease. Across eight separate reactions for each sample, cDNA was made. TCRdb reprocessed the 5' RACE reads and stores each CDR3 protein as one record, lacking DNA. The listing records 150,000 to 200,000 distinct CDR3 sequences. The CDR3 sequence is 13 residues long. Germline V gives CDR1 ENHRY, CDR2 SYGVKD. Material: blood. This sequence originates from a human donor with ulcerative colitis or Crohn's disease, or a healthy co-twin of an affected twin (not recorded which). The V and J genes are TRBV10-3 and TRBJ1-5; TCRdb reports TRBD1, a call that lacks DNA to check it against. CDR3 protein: CASSSTGDQPQHF.